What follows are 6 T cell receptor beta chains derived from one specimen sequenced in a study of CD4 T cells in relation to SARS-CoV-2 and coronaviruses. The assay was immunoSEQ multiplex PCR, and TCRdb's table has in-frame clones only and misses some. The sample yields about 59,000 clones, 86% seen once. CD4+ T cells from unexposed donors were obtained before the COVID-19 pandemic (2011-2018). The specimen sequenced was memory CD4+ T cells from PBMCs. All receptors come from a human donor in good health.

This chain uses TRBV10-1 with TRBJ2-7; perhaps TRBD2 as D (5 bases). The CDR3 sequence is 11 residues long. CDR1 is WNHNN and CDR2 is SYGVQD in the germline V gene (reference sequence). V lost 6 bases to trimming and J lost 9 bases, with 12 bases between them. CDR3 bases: TGCGCCAGCAGCACTGGAGGTCCGCAGTACTTC. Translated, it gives CASSTGGPQYF.

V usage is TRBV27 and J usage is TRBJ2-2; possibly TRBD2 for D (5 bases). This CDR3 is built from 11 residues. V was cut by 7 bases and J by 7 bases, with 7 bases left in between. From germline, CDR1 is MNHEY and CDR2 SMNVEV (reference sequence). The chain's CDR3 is CASKRGGELFF. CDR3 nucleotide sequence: TGTGCCAGCAAACGGGGCGGGGAGCTGTTTTTT.

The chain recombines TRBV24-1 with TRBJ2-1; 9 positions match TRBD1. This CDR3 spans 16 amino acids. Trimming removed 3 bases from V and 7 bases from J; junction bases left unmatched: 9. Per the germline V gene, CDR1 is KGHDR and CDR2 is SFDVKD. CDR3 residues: CATSDPTGTGPNEQFF. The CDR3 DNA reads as TGTGCCACCAGTGATCCAACCGGGACAGGGCCTAATGAGCAGTTCTTC.

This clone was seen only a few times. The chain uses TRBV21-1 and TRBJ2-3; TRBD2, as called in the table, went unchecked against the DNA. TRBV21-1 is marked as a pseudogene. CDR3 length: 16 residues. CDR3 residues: CASSKSSGGMMDTQYF. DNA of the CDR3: TGTGCCAGCAGCAAATCTAGCGGGGGTATGATGGATACGCAGTATTTT.

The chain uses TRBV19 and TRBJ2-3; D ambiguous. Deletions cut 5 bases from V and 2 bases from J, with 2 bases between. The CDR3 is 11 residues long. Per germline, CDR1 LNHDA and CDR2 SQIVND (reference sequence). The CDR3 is CASSFTDTQYF. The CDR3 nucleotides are TGTGCCAGTAGTTTCACAGATACGCAGTATTTT.

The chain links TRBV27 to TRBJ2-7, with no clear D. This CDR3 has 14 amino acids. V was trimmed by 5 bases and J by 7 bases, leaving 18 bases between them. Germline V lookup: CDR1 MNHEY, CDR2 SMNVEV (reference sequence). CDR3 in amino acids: CASSTPTATREQYF. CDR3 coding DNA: TGTGCCAGCAGTACCCCCACTGCGACAAGGGAGCAGTACTTC.